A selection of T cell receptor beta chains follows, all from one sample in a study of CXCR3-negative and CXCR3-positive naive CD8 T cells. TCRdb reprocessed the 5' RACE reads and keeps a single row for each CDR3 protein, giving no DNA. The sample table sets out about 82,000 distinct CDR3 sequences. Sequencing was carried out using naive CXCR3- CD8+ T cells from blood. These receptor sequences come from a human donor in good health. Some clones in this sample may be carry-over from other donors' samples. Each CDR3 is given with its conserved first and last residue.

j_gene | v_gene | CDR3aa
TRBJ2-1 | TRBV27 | CASRPPNRAGVWPYNEQFF
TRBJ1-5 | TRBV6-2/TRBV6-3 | CASSYSTVLSRSNQPQHF
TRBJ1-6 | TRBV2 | CASSVAGNRDNSPLHF
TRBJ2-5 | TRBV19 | CASGDRETSNQETQYF
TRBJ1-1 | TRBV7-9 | CASSLGRGQGIEAFF
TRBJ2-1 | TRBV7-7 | CASSRLAGGDNEQFF
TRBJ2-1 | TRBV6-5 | CASSYGGASAYNEQFF
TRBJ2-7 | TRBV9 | CASSIGSGSMGEQYF
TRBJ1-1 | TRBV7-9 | CASSLKGAGGYTEAFF
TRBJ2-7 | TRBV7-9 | CASSLTDRAHEQYF
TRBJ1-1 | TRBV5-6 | CASSLERQWFRLNTEAFF
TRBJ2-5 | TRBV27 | CASNEGASEETQYF
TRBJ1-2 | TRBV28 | CASSLSFTFNYGYTF
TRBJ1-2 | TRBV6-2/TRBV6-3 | CASSQGVGYTF
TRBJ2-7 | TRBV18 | CASSGEGQTYEQYF
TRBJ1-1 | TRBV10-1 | CASSESTADGTEAFF
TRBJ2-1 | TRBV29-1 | CSVLTSGDVREQFF
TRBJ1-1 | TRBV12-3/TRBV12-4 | CASSSGGNTEAFF
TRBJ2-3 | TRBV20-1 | CSARDGLASADTQYF
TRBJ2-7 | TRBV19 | CASSIRDRTYEQYF
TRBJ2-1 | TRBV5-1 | CASSLLVPAEKQFF
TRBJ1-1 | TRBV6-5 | CASSYGARVTEAFF
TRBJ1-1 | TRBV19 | CASSIDLGNTEAFF
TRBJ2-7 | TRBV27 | CASRLTGTYEQYF
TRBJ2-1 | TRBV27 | CASSLFLANNEQFF
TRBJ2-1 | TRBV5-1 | CASSLLGQGYNEQFF
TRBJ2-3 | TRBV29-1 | CSVEGTSGGARTDTQYF
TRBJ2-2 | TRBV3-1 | CASSQPSVNTGELFF
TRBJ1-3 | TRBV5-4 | CASIPDSGNTIYF
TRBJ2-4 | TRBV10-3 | CAISESGLAGGLIQYF
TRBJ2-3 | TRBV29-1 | CSVEGGDGRTDTQYF
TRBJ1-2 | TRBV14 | CASSQAEQATHPYTF
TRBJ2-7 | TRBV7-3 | CASSLGLLGAYEQYF
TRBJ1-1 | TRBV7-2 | CASSPSSTFGTEAFF
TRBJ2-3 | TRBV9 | CASSFMDRLTFTDTQYF
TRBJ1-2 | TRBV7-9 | CASSLDRVGYTF
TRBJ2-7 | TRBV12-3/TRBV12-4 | CASRLAGDPYEQYF
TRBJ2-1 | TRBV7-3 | CASSTTPGRSYNEQFF
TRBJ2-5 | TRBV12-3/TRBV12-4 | CASNPTGWETQYF
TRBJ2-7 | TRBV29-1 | CSVEDLTGQGIYEQYF
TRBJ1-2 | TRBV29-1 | CSVALAQGQGARNYGYTF
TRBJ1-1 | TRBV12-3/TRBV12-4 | CASSIQAGTEAFF
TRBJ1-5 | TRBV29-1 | CSVDEGTGNQPQHF
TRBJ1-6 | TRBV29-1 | CSPFQASSSYNSPLHF
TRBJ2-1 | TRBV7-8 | CASSPRGASGNEQFF
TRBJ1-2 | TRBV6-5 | CASSYRTADLNYGYTF
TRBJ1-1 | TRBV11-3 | CASSSRDRKAFF
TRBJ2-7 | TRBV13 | CASSGGQGQDYEQYF
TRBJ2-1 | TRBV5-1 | CASSLGPLSNNEQFF
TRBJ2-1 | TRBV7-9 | CASSLVPRDHNEQFF
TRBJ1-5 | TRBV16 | CASSQSSSNQPQHF
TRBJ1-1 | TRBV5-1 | CASSEDPGHMTEAFF